This TCR beta chain was documented in a study of cytomegalovirus exposure and HLA in healthy donors. About the study: Membership in the Caucasian-associated ancestry cluster was found for about four fifths of approximately 380 genotyped donors. Study-level points and caveats: Sequencing artifact likely explains a cluster of highly shared sequence variants. Looking again later, the authors saw that most CMV-associated TCR beta chains seemed HLA-restricted.

On this clone: Its antigen is undetermined.

The PCR ran on 60 Vbeta and 13 Jbeta primers. TCRdb's copy holds only in-frame clones and misses some; the assay was immunoSEQ multiplex PCR. Of 80,000 or so clones in the sample, roughly 9.1% were seen once. Healthy bone marrow donors formed the donor group. The CDR3 totals 16 residues. Per the germline V gene, CDR1 is MNHNS and CDR2 is SASEGT. Trimming pared 2 bases from V and 7 bases from J, leaving 18 bases between. Sequencing input: PBMCs. This receptor was obtained from a man between 60 and 70 years old in good health and CMV-seropositive. The chain has TRBV6-1 and TRBJ2-1; tentatively, D is TRBD2 (6 bases). CDR3 in amino acids: CASSESEGLTHNEQFF. The CDR3 DNA reads TGTGCCAGCAGTGAATCGGAGGGCCTTACCCATAATGAGCAGTTCTTC.